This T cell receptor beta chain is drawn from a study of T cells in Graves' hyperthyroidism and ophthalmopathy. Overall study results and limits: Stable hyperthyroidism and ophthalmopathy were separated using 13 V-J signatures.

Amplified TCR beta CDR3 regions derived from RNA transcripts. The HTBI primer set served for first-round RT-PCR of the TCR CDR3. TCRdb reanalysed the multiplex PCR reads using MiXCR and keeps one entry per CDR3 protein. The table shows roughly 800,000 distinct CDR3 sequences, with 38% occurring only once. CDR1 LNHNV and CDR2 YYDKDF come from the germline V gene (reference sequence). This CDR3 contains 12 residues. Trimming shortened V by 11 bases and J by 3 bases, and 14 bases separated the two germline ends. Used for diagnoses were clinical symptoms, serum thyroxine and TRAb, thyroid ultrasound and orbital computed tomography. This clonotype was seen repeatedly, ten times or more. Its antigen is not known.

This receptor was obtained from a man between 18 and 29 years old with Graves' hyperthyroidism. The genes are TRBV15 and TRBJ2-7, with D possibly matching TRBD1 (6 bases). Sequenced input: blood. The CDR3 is CAVGGIDYEQYF. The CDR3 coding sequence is TGTGCCGTAGGGGGTATTGACTACGAGCAGTACTTC.